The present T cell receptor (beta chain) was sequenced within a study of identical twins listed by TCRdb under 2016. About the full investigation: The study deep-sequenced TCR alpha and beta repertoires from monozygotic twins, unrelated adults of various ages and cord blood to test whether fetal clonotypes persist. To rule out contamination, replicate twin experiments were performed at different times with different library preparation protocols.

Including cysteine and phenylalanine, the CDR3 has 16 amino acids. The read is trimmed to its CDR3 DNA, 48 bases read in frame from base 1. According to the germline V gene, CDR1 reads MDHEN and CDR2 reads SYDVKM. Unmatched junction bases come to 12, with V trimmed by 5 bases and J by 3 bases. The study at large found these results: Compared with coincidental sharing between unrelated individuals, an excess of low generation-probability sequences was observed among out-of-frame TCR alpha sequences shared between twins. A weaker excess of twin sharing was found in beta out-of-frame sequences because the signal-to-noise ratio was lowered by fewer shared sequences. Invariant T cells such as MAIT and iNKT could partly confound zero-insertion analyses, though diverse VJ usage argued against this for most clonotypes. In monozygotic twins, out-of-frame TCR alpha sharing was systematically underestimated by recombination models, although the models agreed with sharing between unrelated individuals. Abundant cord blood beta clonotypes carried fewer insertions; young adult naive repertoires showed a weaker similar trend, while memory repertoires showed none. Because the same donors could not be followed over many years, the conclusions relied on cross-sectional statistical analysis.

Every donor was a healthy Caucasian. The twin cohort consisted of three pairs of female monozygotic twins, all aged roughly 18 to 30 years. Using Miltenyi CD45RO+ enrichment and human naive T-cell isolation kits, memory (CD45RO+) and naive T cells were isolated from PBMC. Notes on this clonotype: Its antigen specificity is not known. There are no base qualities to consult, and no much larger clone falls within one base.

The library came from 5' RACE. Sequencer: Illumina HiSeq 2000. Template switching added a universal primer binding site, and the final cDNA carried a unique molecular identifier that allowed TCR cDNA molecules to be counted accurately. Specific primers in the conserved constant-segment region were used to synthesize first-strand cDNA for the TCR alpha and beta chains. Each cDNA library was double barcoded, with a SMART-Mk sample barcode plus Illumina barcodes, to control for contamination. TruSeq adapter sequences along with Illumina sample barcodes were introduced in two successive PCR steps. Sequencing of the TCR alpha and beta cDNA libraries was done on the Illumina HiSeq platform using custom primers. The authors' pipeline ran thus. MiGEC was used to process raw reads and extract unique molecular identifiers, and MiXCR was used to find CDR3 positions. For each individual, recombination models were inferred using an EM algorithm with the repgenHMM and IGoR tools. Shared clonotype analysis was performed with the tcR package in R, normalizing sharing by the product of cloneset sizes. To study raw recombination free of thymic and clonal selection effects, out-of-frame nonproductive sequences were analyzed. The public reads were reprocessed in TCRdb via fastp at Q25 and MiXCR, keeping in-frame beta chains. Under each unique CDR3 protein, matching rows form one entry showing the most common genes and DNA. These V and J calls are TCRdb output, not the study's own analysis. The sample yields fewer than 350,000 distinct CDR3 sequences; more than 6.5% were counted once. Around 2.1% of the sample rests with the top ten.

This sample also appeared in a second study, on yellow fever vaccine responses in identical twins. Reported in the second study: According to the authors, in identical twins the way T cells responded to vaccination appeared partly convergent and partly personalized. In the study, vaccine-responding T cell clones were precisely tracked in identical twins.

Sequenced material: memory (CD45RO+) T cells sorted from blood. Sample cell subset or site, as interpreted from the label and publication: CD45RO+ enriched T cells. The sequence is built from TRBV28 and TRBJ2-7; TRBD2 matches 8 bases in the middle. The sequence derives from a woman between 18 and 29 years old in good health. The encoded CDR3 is CASSTPRTSYNYEQYF. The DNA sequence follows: TGTGCCAGCAGTACTCCCCGGACTAGCTACAACTACGAGCAGTACTTC. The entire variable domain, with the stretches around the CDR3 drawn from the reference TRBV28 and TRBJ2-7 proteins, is DVKVTQSSRYLVKRTGEKVFLECVQDMDHENMFWYRQDPGLGLRLIYFSYDVKMKEKGDIPEGYSVSREKKERFSLILESASTNQTSMYLCASSTPRTSYNYEQYFGPGTRLTVT.